Presented here are 9 T cell receptor beta chains from one specimen sequenced in a study of T-cell memory formation after mild COVID-19. One entry per CDR3 protein results from TCRdb running MiXCR on the 5' RACE reads. The data show roughly 580,000 distinct CDR3 sequences, about a sixth seen once. The sequencing input was PBMCs or a T cell subset sorted from them (not recorded which). The source is an adult woman who had mild COVID-19 (a few samples of this study predate the infection). Cell type and time point are not known.

The chain combines TRBV12-3 or TRBV12-4 with TRBJ2-5; D is tentatively TRBD1 or TRBD2 (6 bases each). This CDR3 has 15 residues. V was cut by 1 base and J by 3 bases, with 12 bases left in between. The CDR3 nucleotides are TGTGCCAGCAGTTTAGGGGGGGCTCAGGAAGAGACCCAGTACTTC. This translates into CASSLGGAQEETQYF.

This rearrangement joins TRBV7-8 to TRBJ2-3; D possibly corresponds to TRBD1 (5 bases). The CDR3 has 13 amino acids. V lost 1 base and J lost 4, with 6 bases in between. Germline V gene lookup returns CDR1 SGHVS and CDR2 FQNEAQ. CDR3: CASSLDRSDTQYF. CDR3 DNA: TGTGCCAGCAGCTTAGACAGGTCAGATACGCAGTATTTT.

Only a few counts were recorded for this clonotype. This sequence joins TRBV4-1 and TRBJ2-7, with D perhaps matching TRBD1 or TRBD2 (5 bases each). Germline CDR1 reads MGHRA; CDR2 reads YSYEKL. Deletions cut 1 base from V and 0 bases from J, with 13 bases between. This CDR3 comprises 16 residues. CDR3 protein: CASSQGPGTSSYEQYF. In DNA, the CDR3 is TGCGCCAGCAGCCAAGGACCCGGGACCTCCTCCTACGAGCAGTACTTC.

The chain links TRBV4-1 to TRBJ2-1, with D perhaps TRBD1 or TRBD2 (5 bases each). Trimming removed 0 bases at V and 0 bases at J, with 15 bases between. Germline CDR1 MGHRA, CDR2 YSYEKL. The CDR3 loop spans 18 amino acids. CDR3 sequence: CASSQEGRAQDSYNEQFF. The CDR3 region has the DNA TGCGCCAGCAGCCAAGAGGGGCGGGCCCAAGACTCCTACAATGAGCAGTTCTTC.

The chain links TRBV3-1 to TRBJ2-7; D unresolved. This CDR3 spans 13 amino acids. V lost 0 bases, J lost 6 bases, and 9 bases lay in between. Germline-derived CDR1 and CDR2 are LGHDT and YNNKEL (reference sequence). CDR3 coding DNA: TGTGCCAGCAGCCAAGACACCGGGTCCGAGCAGTACTTC. Translation: CASSQDTGSEQYF.

The J gene is TRBJ2-1, the V gene TRBV7-2; TRBD2 matches 7 bases. Germline CDR1 SGHTA, CDR2 FQGNSA. Trimming at V came to 1 base and at J to 5 bases, leaving 8 bases not matched to a gene. The CDR3 is 16 amino acids. The CDR3, as DNA: TGTGCCAGCAGCTTAGTTGGCGGGAGCTTCGACAATGAGCAGTTCTTC. Translation gives CASSLVGGSFDNEQFF.

In its sample, this clonotype was seen a few times. This chain joins TRBV15 and TRBJ2-7, with 8 nucleotides matching TRBD1. Germline lookup yields CDR1 LNHNV and CDR2 YYDKDF (reference sequence). The junction had 9 bases not matched to a gene; V was cut back by 11 bases and J by 6 bases. The CDR3 consists of 12 residues. This chain's CDR3 is CAPADRVAEQYF. In DNA, the CDR3 is TGTGCCCCTGCGGACAGGGTGGCCGAGCAGTACTTC.

This sequence joins TRBV6-6 and TRBJ2-7; D might be TRBD2 (5 bases). This CDR3 has 15 residues. V was trimmed by 6 bases and J by 0 bases, leaving 15 bases between them. Germline V lookup: CDR1 MNHNY, CDR2 SVGAGI (reference sequence). DNA of the CDR3: TGTGCCAGCAGACTTAGCGTCTTGAGCTCCTACGAGCAGTACTTC. This encodes CASRLSVLSSYEQYF.

The V call is TRBV12-3 or TRBV12-4, the J call TRBJ1-1; perhaps TRBD1 as D (6 bases). This CDR3 spans 15 amino acids. The germline V and J ends were trimmed by 3 bases and 5 bases, with 16 bases remaining between them. CDR3 sequence (DNA): TGTGCCAGCAGTTTCCTACAGGGAGGGAATACTGAAGCTTTCTTT. It specifies CASSFLQGGNTEAFF.